One sample yielded the 3 T cell receptor beta chains listed below, sequenced in a study of CD8 T cells in Susac syndrome. After extraction with the RNeasy kit, about 0.5 to 1 ug of the RNA was reverse transcribed using random hexamers. MiXCR, run by TCRdb on the immunoSEQ multiplex PCR reads, gives a single entry per CDR3 protein. The profile shows 150,000 to 200,000 distinct CDR3 sequences, 91% of them singletons. The sequencing sample was made of CD4+ T cells from PBMCs. The origin of the receptors is a human donor with Susac syndrome.

J is TRBJ1-2 and V is TRBV20-1, with 10 bases lining up with TRBD1. Looked up from germline, CDR1 is DFQATT and CDR2 is SNEGSKA (reference sequence). J gave up 2 bases and V 6 bases, and 6 bases lay outside the gene matches. This CDR3 is built from 14 residues. CDR3 region: CSADPGQGNYGYTF. The CDR3 nucleotides read TGCAGTGCAGACCCGGGACAGGGGAACTATGGCTACACCTTC.

The V and J genes are TRBV28 and TRBJ2-3, with a tentative D call TRBD1 (6 bases). The germline V and J ends were trimmed by 5 bases and 8 bases, with 14 bases remaining between them. The CDR3 is 13 amino acids. CDR1 MDHEN and CDR2 SYDVKM come from the germline V gene. CDR3 sequence (DNA): TGTGCCAGCAGTGCCTTCGGGACAAGTACGCAGTATTTT. This codes for CASSAFGTSTQYF.

The rearrangement links TRBV6-1 to TRBJ2-4, with 9 bases aligning to TRBD1. The germline gives CDR1 MNHNS, CDR2 SASEGT. This CDR3 comprises 15 residues. V trimming: 10 bases; J trimming: 7 bases; junction bases outside the gene matches: 14. The CDR3 loop is CATTGTGFLLNIQYF. CDR3 DNA: TGTGCCACAACCGGGACAGGGTTTTTGTTGAACATTCAGTACTTC.